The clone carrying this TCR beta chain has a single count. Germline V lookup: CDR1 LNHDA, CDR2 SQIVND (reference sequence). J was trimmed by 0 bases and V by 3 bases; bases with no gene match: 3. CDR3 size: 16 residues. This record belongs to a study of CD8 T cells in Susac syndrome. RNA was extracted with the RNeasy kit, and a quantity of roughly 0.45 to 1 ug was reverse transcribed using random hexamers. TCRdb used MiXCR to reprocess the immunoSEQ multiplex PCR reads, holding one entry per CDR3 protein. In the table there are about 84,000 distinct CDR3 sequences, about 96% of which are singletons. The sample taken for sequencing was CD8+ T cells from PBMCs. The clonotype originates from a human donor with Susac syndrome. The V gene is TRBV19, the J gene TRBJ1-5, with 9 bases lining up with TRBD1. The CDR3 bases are TGTGCCAGTAGTATGGACAGGGGATATAGCAATCAGCCCCAGCATTTT. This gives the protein CASSMDRGYSNQPQHF.